The 28 T cell receptor beta chains reported below all come from one sample, sequenced in a study of shared clonotypes between healthy human individuals. Assay used: immunoSEQ multiplex PCR; TCRdb lists only in-frame clones, some missing. The sample lists roughly 550,000 clones; nearly 97% were seen once. Positive CCR7 selection of CD45RO-negative cells yielded the naive CD8 cells, and terminally differentiated effector memory CD45RA+ cells were excluded. The material sequenced was naive CD8+ T cells sorted from blood. All receptors derive from a woman between 25 and 40 years old in good health.

V is TRBV4-1 and J is TRBJ2-1, with D hard to call. The ends were cut back, 5 bases at V and 6 bases at J, with 20 bases in the middle. The germline CDR1 and CDR2 sequences are MGHRA and YSYEKL. The CDR3 length is 16 residues. The CDR3 region has the DNA TGCGCCAGCAGCTTTCTCCTCGGGCCGGTGGGCAATGAGCAGTTCTTC. It specifies CASSFLLGPVGNEQFF.

J is TRBJ2-7 and V is TRBV7-8, with D unresolved. Germline CDR1 reads SGHVS; CDR2 reads FQNEAQ. V gave up 0 bases and J gave up 2 bases, with 11 bases separating them. This CDR3 region has 15 residues. CDR3 sequence: CASSLAEGIPYEQYF. The CDR3 DNA is TGTGCCAGCAGCTTAGCGGAAGGGATACCCTACGAGCAGTACTTC.

The rearrangement links TRBV2 to TRBJ2-3; TRBD2 matches 8 bases. The germline V gene encodes CDR1 SNHLY and CDR2 FYNNEI. The CDR3 sequence is 11 residues long. The ends lost 10 bases at V and 8 bases at J; junction bases unmatched: 5. The CDR3 nucleotides read TGTGCCACTTTAAGCGGGAGTACGCAGTATTTT. Translated: CATLSGSTQYF.

The chain joins TRBV11-2 to TRBJ2-2, with D possibly TRBD2 on 5 matching bases. The length of the CDR3 is 14 residues. V gave up 1 base and J gave up 9 bases, with 12 bases separating them. CDR1 is SGHAT and CDR2 is FQNNGV in the germline V gene. CDR3 sequence (DNA): TGTGCCAGCAGCTTAGCCCGGCGAGGGTGGGAGCTGTTTTTT. As protein: CASSLARRGWELFF. Variable domain in full (rest from reference TRBV11-2 and TRBJ2-2): EAGVAQSPRYKIIEKRQSVAFWCNPISGHATLYWYQQILGQGPKLLIQFQNNGVVDDSQLPKDRFSAERLKGVDSTLKIQPAKLEDSAVYLCASSLARRGWELFFGEGSRLTVL.

The chain links TRBV5-1 to TRBJ2-1, with TRBD2 as a possible D gene (5 bases). Trimming removed 0 bases at V and 7 bases at J, with 11 bases between. Germline CDR1 and CDR2: SGHRS and YFSETQ. The CDR3 totals 14 residues. The CDR3 loop reads CASSLGGSINEQFF. Written as DNA, the CDR3 is TGCGCCAGCAGCTTGGGTGGGAGCATTAATGAGCAGTTCTTC.

As regards this clone: The same CDR3 also results from other DNA sequences found in this sample. This chain uses TRBV11-2 with TRBJ2-7, with a possible D match to TRBD2 (5 bases). Germline V lookup: CDR1 SGHAT, CDR2 FQNNGV. Trimming left V 0 bases short and J 0 bases short, with 6 bases between. The CDR3 has 14 amino acids. The CDR3 loop reads CASSLEGSSYEQYF. CDR3 coding DNA: TGTGCCAGCAGCTTAGAGGGGAGCTCCTACGAGCAGTACTTC.

This chain links TRBV29-1 with TRBJ2-1; maybe TRBD2 (6 bases). This CDR3 contains 14 residues. Looked up from germline, CDR1 is SQVTM and CDR2 is ANQGSEA. The V end was cut by 3 bases, the J end by 2 bases, with 11 bases between. The CDR3: CSVDRAGTYNEQFF. The CDR3 region has the DNA TGCAGCGTTGATAGAGCGGGCACCTACAATGAGCAGTTCTTC.

The V and J genes are TRBV27 and TRBJ1-2; possibly TRBD1 for D (6 bases). The germline V gene has CDR1 MNHEY and CDR2 SMNVEV (reference sequence). V was cut by 4 bases and J by 6 bases, with 9 bases left in between. There are 12 residues in the CDR3. The CDR3 reads CASSSGGHGYTF. The CDR3 DNA reads TGTGCCAGCAGTTCCGGGGGCCATGGCTACACCTTC.

The CDR3 DNA is TGTGCCAGTAGTATGGGGGAGGGTCTGAATGAGCAGTTCTTC. As protein: CASSMGEGLNEQFF. The gene calls are TRBV19 and TRBJ2-1, with TRBD2 identical over 7 bases. The V gene end was trimmed by 3 bases and the J gene end by 7 bases; junction bases not matched to a gene: 6. Germline CDR1 LNHDA, CDR2 SQIVND (reference sequence). The CDR3 length is 14 residues.

The J gene is TRBJ1-2, the V gene TRBV13; TRBD1 agrees at 7 bases. Germline lookup yields CDR1 PRHDT and CDR2 FYEKMQ (reference sequence). The ends lost 2 bases at V and 4 bases at J; junction bases unmatched: 4. The CDR3 extends over 14 amino acids. In DNA form, the CDR3 reads TGTGCCAGCAGCTTACGACAGGGTGGCTATGGCTACACCTTC. As protein: CASSLRQGGYGYTF.

J is TRBJ2-7 and V is TRBV7-6; 14 bases fit TRBD2. Germline CDR1 is SGHVS and CDR2 is FNYEAQ. The trim removed 5 bases at V and 0 bases at J, leaving 3 bases unmatched. This CDR3 spans 16 amino acids. CDR3 sequence (DNA): TGTGCCAGCAGCACCGGGACTAGCGGGAGCTCCTACGAGCAGTACTTC. Protein: CASSTGTSGSSYEQYF.

V and J are TRBV11-2 and TRBJ2-1, with TRBD2 as a possible D gene (5 bases). The CDR3 has 14 residues. Germline V lookup: CDR1 SGHAT, CDR2 FQNNGV. Trimming removed 3 bases from V and 5 bases from J, with 11 bases in between. CDR3 region: CASSFELANNEQFF. DNA for the CDR3: TGTGCCAGCAGCTTTGAGTTAGCGAACAATGAGCAGTTCTTC.

The genes are TRBV9 and TRBJ1-1; D might be TRBD1 (6 bases). V dropped 3 bases and J dropped 3 bases, with 12 bases sitting between them. CDR1 is SGDLS and CDR2 is YYNGEE in the germline V gene. CDR3 length equals 14 residues. The CDR3 here is CASSETGRYTEAFF. The CDR3 DNA follows: TGTGCCAGCAGCGAGACAGGTCGATACACTGAAGCTTTCTTT.

V gene TRBV6-5 combines with J gene TRBJ2-3; 7 bases are shared with TRBD2. The CDR3 runs to 16 residues. Germline V gene lookup returns CDR1 MNHEY and CDR2 SVGAGI. V shed 0 bases and J 2 bases; nucleotides not matched to a gene: 5. CDR3 amino acids: CASSYSRSGITDTQYF. CDR3 DNA sequence: TGTGCCAGCAGTTACTCGAGAAGCGGGATCACAGATACGCAGTATTTT.

V is TRBV18 and J is TRBJ1-4; D might be TRBD1 (5 bases). The V end was cut by 0 bases, the J end by 0 bases, with 17 bases between. Germline lookup yields CDR1 KGHSH and CDR2 LQKENI. The CDR3 contains 19 residues. CDR3 sequence reads: CASSPPRGRFLATNEKLFF. The CDR3, as DNA: TGTGCCAGCTCACCACCGCGGGGACGCTTTCTTGCAACTAATGAAAAACTGTTTTTT.

This clone was observed a single time. The chain is built from TRBV2 and TRBJ2-7, with TRBD1 as a possible D gene (6 bases). This CDR3 is built from 12 residues. V was trimmed by 7 bases and J by 3 bases, leaving 10 bases between them. Per germline, CDR1 SNHLY and CDR2 FYNNEI. The CDR3 DNA sequence: TGTGCCAGCACCTGGGACAACTACGAGCAGTACTTC. It yields the protein CASTWDNYEQYF.

This clone was counted once. The chain links TRBV7-9 to TRBJ2-7; tentative D call: TRBD2 (6 bases). Germline values: CDR1 SEHNR, CDR2 FQNEAQ (reference sequence). The CDR3 loop spans 14 amino acids. V shed 6 bases and J shed 4 bases, with 16 bases lying between them. CDR3: CASSPGVGFYEQYF. The DNA of the CDR3 is TGTGCCAGCAGTCCGGGGGTCGGCTTTTACGAGCAGTACTTC.

In the case of this clone: The germline gene is not matched at one end of the junction; a read error may be the cause. The chain carries TRBV5-8 and TRBJ1-1, with D uncertain. The CDR3 loop spans 13 amino acids. Germline V gives CDR1 SGHTS, CDR2 YDEGEE. The CDR3 region has the DNA TGTGCCAGCACCTTGGGGAGAACGACTGAAGCTTTCTTT. It codes for CASTLGRTTEAFF.

The chain employs TRBV30 and TRBJ1-5; tentative D call: TRBD1 (5 bases). V was shortened by 2 bases and J by 4 bases, with 15 bases between the two germline ends. There are 15 residues in the CDR3. From germline, CDR1 is GTSNPN and CDR2 SVGIG (reference sequence). In DNA form, the CDR3 reads TGTGCCTGGAGTCATGGGACGGCAAAAAATCAGCCCCAGCATTTT. Protein product: CAWSHGTAKNQPQHF.

The gene calls are TRBV28 and TRBJ1-1, with a possible D match to TRBD1 (5 bases). Looked up from germline, CDR1 is MDHEN and CDR2 is SYDVKM. There are 13 residues in the CDR3. V was cut by 4 bases and J by 3 bases, with 9 bases left in between. In nucleotides, the CDR3 is TGTGCCAGCAGTTGGGGGACCGACACTGAAGCTTTCTTT. Encoded protein: CASSWGTDTEAFF.

The chain uses TRBV28 and TRBJ2-7, with 11 positions matching TRBD1. Germline trimming cut 4 bases from V and 10 bases from J; bases unmatched to any gene: 3. Germline CDR1 MDHEN, CDR2 SYDVKM. This CDR3 contains 12 residues. CDR3 sequence reads: CASSSDRGLQYF. DNA for the CDR3: TGTGCCAGCAGTTCGGACAGGGGGCTTCAGTACTTC.

The rearrangement uses TRBV28 and TRBJ2-5, with D perhaps TRBD1 (6 bases). Germline V gene data show CDR1 as MDHEN and CDR2 as SYDVKM. The CDR3 has 16 residues. Trimming cost V 2 bases and J 1 base, with 14 bases left between them. The CDR3 reads CASSLLDPGAQETQYF. For the CDR3, the DNA is TGTGCCAGCAGTTTACTGGACCCAGGGGCCCAAGAGACCCAGTACTTC.

V gene TRBV19 combines with J gene TRBJ2-2, with a weak D call TRBD2 (5 bases). Germline values: CDR1 LNHDA, CDR2 SQIVND (reference sequence). The ends were cut back, 5 bases at V and 0 bases at J, with 7 bases in the middle. This CDR3 is 14 amino acids long. Written as DNA, the CDR3 is TGTGCCAGTAGTCGAGGGTCGAACACCGGGGAGCTGTTTTTT. Residues: CASSRGSNTGELFF.

This clone was found a few times. The rearrangement links TRBV18 to TRBJ1-1; unclear D gene. The CDR3 length is 13 residues. In germline, CDR1 is KGHSH, CDR2 LQKENI. V lost 4 bases, J lost 4 bases, and 10 bases lay in between. CDR3 sequence reads: CASSLGRGTEAFF. CDR3 DNA sequence: TGTGCCAGCTCACTCGGCCGGGGCACTGAAGCTTTCTTT.

V and J are TRBV10-1 and TRBJ2-3; possibly TRBD1 or TRBD2 for D (6 bases each). The length of the CDR3 is 15 residues. V was clipped by 6 bases and J by 3 bases, with 16 bases between them. Germline assignment: CDR1 WNHNN and CDR2 SYGVQD (reference sequence). CDR3 sequence: CASSVGRGGTDTQYF. The CDR3 coding sequence is TGCGCCAGCAGCGTCGGGAGAGGGGGGACAGATACGCAGTATTTT.

V gene TRBV7-9 combines with J gene TRBJ2-3; a possible D gene is TRBD2 (5 bases). Germline V gene data show CDR1 as SEHNR and CDR2 as FQNEAQ (reference sequence). Trimming left V 4 bases short and J 2 bases short, with 16 bases between. The CDR3 spans 16 residues. CDR3 sequence (DNA): TGTGCCAGCAGCTCATCCCGGGATGAAAACACAGATACGCAGTATTTT. It encodes CASSSSRDENTDTQYF.

The chain is built from TRBV6-1 and TRBJ1-5, with D unresolved. Looked up from germline, CDR1 is MNHNS and CDR2 is SASEGT. The CDR3 contains 14 residues. Trimming pared 7 bases from V and 0 bases from J, leaving 10 bases between. The CDR3 DNA sequence: TGTGCCAGCAAAGACACTTTTAGCAATCAGCCCCAGCATTTT. It codes for CASKDTFSNQPQHF.

The genes are TRBV5-4 and TRBJ2-5; TRBD2 agrees at 8 bases. Germline loops: CDR1 SGHNT, CDR2 YYREEE (reference sequence). J gave up 5 bases and V 4 bases, and 10 bases lay outside the gene matches. CDR3 length: 15 amino acids. The CDR3: CASSPGGAGVETQYF. Written as DNA, the CDR3 is TGTGCCAGCAGCCCCGGGGGAGCGGGAGTGGAGACCCAGTACTTC. The entire variable domain, with the rest obtained from reference TRBV5-4 and TRBJ2-5, is as follows: ETGVTQSPTHLIKTRGQQVTLRCSSQSGHNTVSWYQQALGQGPQFIFQYYREEENGRGNFPPRFSGLQFPNYSSELNVNALELDDSALYLCASSPGGAGVETQYFGPGTRLLVL.